The present entry profiles one T cell receptor beta chain with its context. This sample was taken from a study of blood T cell repertoires in COVID-19. Turning to the study itself: Sites across the United States, Italy and Spain contributed samples from acute and convalescent COVID-19. From T cells, B-cell-depleted T cells, or PBMCs came the material, which was cDNA or gDNA.

The authors' processing: How many nucleated cells were present was estimated from reference gene primer amplification. Here immunoSEQ multiplex PCR was the method, and the copy in TCRdb shows in-frame clones only, minus some. V and J calls and clone size are those listed in that table; D and trimming were worked out from the DNA. The sample has about 70,000 clones, 75% to 90% seen once. Germline-derived CDR1 and CDR2 are PRHDT and FYEKMQ (reference sequence). Trimming took 0 bases from V and 0 from J, leaving 8 bases between them. The CDR3 extends over 15 amino acids. The material sequenced was peripheral blood. The source is a man at least 80 years old with acute or convalescent COVID-19. The chain links TRBV13 to TRBJ1-1; D is unclear. CDR3 amino acids: CASSLGGVVNTEAFF. The CDR3 nucleotides read TGTGCCAGCAGCTTAGGAGGAGTGGTGAACACTGAAGCTTTCTTT. The full variable domain, completed using reference TRBV13 and TRBJ1-1, is AAGVIQSPRHLIKEKRETATLKCYPIPRHDTVYWYQQGPGQDPQFLISFYEKMQSDKGSIPDRFSAQQFSDYHSELNMSSLELGDSALYFCASSLGGVVNTEAFFGQGTRLTVV.